These 17 T cell receptor beta chains originate from one sample sequenced in a study of cytomegalovirus exposure and HLA in healthy donors. With 60 Vbeta and 13 Jbeta primers, the PCR was carried out. The method was immunoSEQ multiplex PCR; TCRdb's version includes in-frame clones alone and lacks a portion of them. Among 140,000 to 150,000 clones listed, roughly 80% were seen once. Sequencing input: PBMCs. The receptor set was obtained from a woman in her thirties or forties in good health and CMV-seropositive.

This clone came up once. V and J are TRBV5-1 and TRBJ2-5, with D perhaps TRBD2 (9 bases). CDR3 length equals 16 residues. Trimming removed 4 bases at V and 7 bases at J, with 23 bases between. Germline CDR1 reads SGHRS; CDR2 reads YFSETQ. CDR3 sequence reads: CASSPAGGSGGRTQYF. In DNA, the CDR3 is TGCGCCAGCAGCCCCGCAGGGGGCAGCGGGGGGAGGACCCAGTACTTC.

This chain uses TRBV9 with TRBJ1-4; D is possibly TRBD1 (5 bases). The V end lost 4 bases, the J end lost 5 bases, and 18 bases lay between the germline ends. Germline assignment: CDR1 SGDLS and CDR2 YYNGEE. The CDR3 covers 16 residues. CDR3 sequence: CASSRGEGRENEKLFF. CDR3 nucleotides: TGTGCCAGCAGCAGAGGGGAGGGACGGGAAAATGAAAAACTGTTTTTT.

This clone was detected a few times. This rearrangement joins TRBV19 to TRBJ2-5; 10 positions agree with TRBD2. CDR3 size: 16 residues. Looked up from germline, CDR1 is LNHDA and CDR2 is SQIVND (reference sequence). V gave up 5 bases and J gave up 5 bases; unmatched junction bases: 11. The CDR3 here is CASSPAPAGGRETQYF. The CDR3 DNA reads as TGTGCCAGTAGTCCAGCCCCAGCGGGGGGGCGGGAGACCCAGTACTTC.

The chain combines TRBV6-1 with TRBJ2-5; no clear D gene. The CDR3 totals 16 residues. V shed 0 bases and J shed 3 bases, with 14 bases lying between them. The V gene's germline CDR1 is MNHNS and CDR2 SASEGT. The CDR3 DNA follows: TGTGCCAGCAGTGAAGCGAGTGTAACGGCGGAAGAGACCCAGTACTTC. Translation: CASSEASVTAEETQYF.

The table lists this clone with a count of one. The rearrangement uses TRBV9 and TRBJ2-5; the match to TRBD2 covers 14 bases. The CDR3 consists of 17 residues. Germline CDR1 is SGDLS and CDR2 is YYNGEE. V was clipped by 0 bases and J by 5 bases; unmatched bases: 6. Here the CDR3 DNA reads TGTGCCAGCAGCGTAGATCGGACTAGCGGGGGGTGGGAGACCCAGTACTTC. This sequence encodes CASSVDRTSGGWETQYF.

The J gene is TRBJ2-5, the V gene TRBV4-2; TRBD2 aligns across 9 bases. The germline V gene encodes CDR1 LGHNA and CDR2 YNFKEQ. V gave up 6 bases and J gave up 5 bases; unmatched junction bases: 13. The CDR3 consists of 16 residues. Here the CDR3 reads CASRPGGRGGYETQYF. In DNA form, the CDR3 reads TGTGCCAGCAGACCCGGCGGGCGGGGGGGCTATGAGACCCAGTACTTC.

The chain carries TRBV2 and TRBJ2-1, with 8 bases identical to TRBD1. The CDR3 runs 14 residues. V lost 4 bases and J lost 4; bases outside the gene matches: 3. The V gene's germline CDR1 is SNHLY and CDR2 FYNNEI. The CDR3 coding sequence is TGTGCCAGCAGTGGGACAGGGTTTTACAATGAGCAGTTCTTC. Translating gives CASSGTGFYNEQFF.

The rearrangement uses TRBV10-3 and TRBJ2-2, with D tentatively TRBD2 (5 bases). Germline CDR1 ENHRY, CDR2 SYGVKD. V was pared by 6 bases and J by 6 bases, with 11 bases between. The CDR3 extends over 13 amino acids. In DNA, the CDR3 is TGTGCCATCAGGGGAGTTGGACCCGGGGAGCTGTTTTTT. It translates to CAIRGVGPGELFF.

The V call is TRBV19, the J call TRBJ1-3; 8 positions agree with TRBD1. Germline CDR1 and CDR2: LNHDA and SQIVND (reference sequence). The CDR3 is 14 amino acids. J was trimmed by 4 bases and V by 8 bases; bases with no gene match: 7. In DNA, the CDR3 is TGTGCCAGTGATCGGACAGGGTCGGGAAACACCATATATTTT. It yields the protein CASDRTGSGNTIYF.

The chain links TRBV19 to TRBJ1-5; 7 bases line up with TRBD1. In germline, CDR1 is LNHDA, CDR2 SQIVND (reference sequence). V shed 5 bases and J 9 bases; nucleotides not matched to a gene: 4. CDR3 size: 12 residues. CDR3 nucleotides: TGTGCCAGTAGTGCAGGGGGGAGGCCCCAGCATTTT. This gives the protein CASSAGGRPQHF.

The chain recombines TRBV9 with TRBJ2-7; D might be TRBD1 (6 bases). V was trimmed by 2 bases and J by 5 bases, leaving 11 bases between them. The CDR3 extends over 13 amino acids. Germline V gene data show CDR1 as SGDLS and CDR2 as YYNGEE. The CDR3 sequence is CASSVGQYNEQYF. Here the CDR3 DNA reads TGTGCCAGCAGCGTCGGACAGTACAACGAGCAGTACTTC.

CDR3 DNA: TGTGCCAGCAGTGTCAGCCAGGATAACCTGGGCGAGCAGTACTTC. It specifies CASSVSQDNLGEQYF. The chain combines TRBV25-1 with TRBJ2-7, with D unclear. The CDR3 consists of 15 residues. Trimming stripped 4 bases from V and 6 bases from J, with 19 bases between. Germline V gene data show CDR1 as MGHDK and CDR2 as SYGVNS.

On this clone itself: The junction does not match germline at one end; this may be a read error. CDR3 DNA sequence: TGTGCCAGCAGCCCCGGTGGAGGCGCTACAAGGAACTTC. Encoded protein: CASSPGGGATRNF. The chain employs TRBV7-3 and TRBJ2-7; possible D gene TRBD2, 5 bases. The CDR3 loop spans 13 amino acids. CDR1 and CDR2 from the germline V gene are SGHTA and FQGTGA. The full variable domain, its missing parts supplied by reference TRBV7-3 and TRBJ2-7, is GAGVSQTPSNKVTEKGKYVELRCDPISGHTALYWYRQSLGQGPEFLIYFQGTGAADDSGLPNDRFFAVRPEGSVSTLKIQRTERGDSAVYLCASSPGGGATRNFGPGTRLTVT.

V gene TRBV4-2 combines with J gene TRBJ1-1; no reliable D call. V gave up 0 bases and J gave up 3 bases, with 11 bases separating them. The CDR3 sequence is 15 residues long. In germline, CDR1 is LGHNA, CDR2 YNFKEQ. CDR3 sequence (DNA): TGTGCCAGCAGCCAAGATGGAGGGTGGGACACTGAAGCTTTCTTT. Translation gives CASSQDGGWDTEAFF.

The gene calls are TRBV7-2 and TRBJ2-3; the match to TRBD2 covers 9 bases. V lost 1 base to trimming and J lost 1 base; unmatched junction nucleotides: 6. Germline-derived CDR1 and CDR2 are SGHTA and FQGNSA. This CDR3 is 17 amino acids long. DNA of the CDR3: TGTGCCAGCAGCTTAGACTTGACTAGCGGCCGCACAGATACGCAGTATTTT. Protein product: CASSLDLTSGRTDTQYF.

CDR3 protein: CASSERGLLSDTQYF. DNA of the CDR3: TGTGCCAGCAGCGAAAGGGGCCTACTCTCAGATACGCAGTATTTT. V is TRBV4-2 and J is TRBJ2-3; D is possibly TRBD1 (5 bases). The CDR3 spans 15 residues. Trimming left V 5 bases short and J 4 bases short, with 16 bases between. Germline CDR1 LGHNA, CDR2 YNFKEQ.

J is TRBJ1-1 and V is TRBV5-1; D is perhaps TRBD1 (5 bases). The length of the CDR3 is 14 residues. The V end lost 2 bases, the J end lost 1 base, and 9 bases lay between the germline ends. Germline CDR1 reads SGHRS; CDR2 reads YFSETQ. The CDR3 reads CASSFQTENTEAFF. The CDR3 coding sequence is TGCGCCAGCAGCTTCCAGACAGAGAACACTGAAGCTTTCTTT.